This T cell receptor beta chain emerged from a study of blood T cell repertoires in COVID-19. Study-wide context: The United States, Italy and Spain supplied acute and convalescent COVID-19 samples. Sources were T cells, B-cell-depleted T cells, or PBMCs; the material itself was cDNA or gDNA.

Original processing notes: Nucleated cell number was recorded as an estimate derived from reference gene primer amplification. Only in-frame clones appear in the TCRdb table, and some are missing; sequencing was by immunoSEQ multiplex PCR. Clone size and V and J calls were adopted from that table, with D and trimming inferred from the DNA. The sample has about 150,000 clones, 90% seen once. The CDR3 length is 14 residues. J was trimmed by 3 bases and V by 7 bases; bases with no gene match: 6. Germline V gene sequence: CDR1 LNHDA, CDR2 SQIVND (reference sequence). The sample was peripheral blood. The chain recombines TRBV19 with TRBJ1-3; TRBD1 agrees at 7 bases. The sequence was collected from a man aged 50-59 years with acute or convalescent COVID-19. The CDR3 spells CASNRRDSGNTIYF. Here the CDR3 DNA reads TGTGCCAGTAACCGCCGGGACAGTGGAAACACCATATATTTT.